A single sample gave rise to the 14 T cell receptor beta chains below, sequenced in a study of T cells in Graves' hyperthyroidism and ophthalmopathy. RNA transcripts served as the template for amplifying TCR beta CDR3 regions. In the first-round RT-PCR of the TCR CDR3, the HTBI primer set was used. TCRdb reanalysed the multiplex PCR reads using MiXCR and keeps one entry per CDR3 protein. The sample lists about 540,000 distinct CDR3 sequences, around 46% occurring once. The sequenced sample consisted of peripheral blood or thyroid tissue (not recorded which). These receptors originate from a woman younger than 30 with Graves' hyperthyroidism.

The rearrangement joins TRBV7-3 to TRBJ1-6; D call uncertain. This CDR3 is 20 amino acids long. The V gene lost 11 bases and the J gene lost 0 bases, with 29 bases spanning the gap. The germline gives CDR1 SGHTA, CDR2 FQGTGA. The CDR3 DNA is TGTGCCTGGAGCGGATTAAGGACGCCCAAGGCGAGCTCCTATAATTCACCCCTCCACTTT. Translated, it gives CAWSGLRTPKASSYNSPLHF.

This clonotype was counted ten times or more. This rearrangement joins TRBV29-1 to TRBJ1-1, with no clear D. Germline V CDR1 and CDR2: SQVTM, ANQGSEA. The V gene lost 8 bases and the J gene lost 1 base, with 11 bases spanning the gap. CDR3 length: 12 residues. The CDR3 nucleotides are TGCAGCTCTGTCCCCAGGAACACTGAAGCTTTCTTT. It is translated as CSSVPRNTEAFF.

This chain connects TRBV24-1 to TRBJ2-3; TRBD2 aligns across 14 bases. J lost 1 base, V lost 4 bases, and 3 bases had no gene match. CDR3 length: 17 residues. The V gene's germline CDR1 is KGHDR and CDR2 SFDVKD. For the CDR3, the DNA is TGTGCCACCAGTGACCCGGGACTAGCGGGAGGCACAGATACGCAGTATTTT. This encodes CATSDPGLAGGTDTQYF.

V and J are TRBV2 and TRBJ1-2, with 9 bases lining up with TRBD1. The junction had 7 bases not matched to a gene; V was cut back by 5 bases and J by 3 bases. The CDR3 loop spans 15 amino acids. The V gene's germline CDR1 is SNHLY and CDR2 FYNNEI. This CDR3 is CASSPGTGLDYGYTF. The CDR3 bases are TGTGCCAGCAGTCCCGGGACAGGGCTCGACTATGGCTACACCTTC.

This clonotype was recorded a few times. The chain is built from TRBV11-1 and TRBJ1-6; the match to TRBD1 covers 8 bases. This CDR3 spans 19 amino acids. Germline CDR1 and CDR2: SGHAT and FQDESV (reference sequence). With V trimmed by 5 bases and J by 1 base, 13 bases remained unmatched. This CDR3 reads CASSRFTPGQVSYNSPLHF. DNA for the CDR3: TGTGCCAGCAGCCGCTTTACCCCGGGACAGGTTTCCTATAATTCACCCCTCCACTTT.

This clonotype was picked up many times. The genes are TRBV7-8 and TRBJ1-2, with TRBD1 matching over 7 bases. V trimming: 0 bases; J trimming: 4 bases; junction bases outside the gene matches: 5. The germline V gene encodes CDR1 SGHVS and CDR2 FQNEAQ. The CDR3 spans 15 residues. CDR3 nucleotide sequence: TGTGCCAGCAGCTTAGCTTGGGGGGACAGCTATGGCTACACCTTC. It translates to CASSLAWGDSYGYTF.

This clonotype showed up just once. The V and J genes are TRBV24-1 and TRBJ2-5, with 9 nucleotides matching TRBD2. Looked up from germline, CDR1 is KGHDR and CDR2 is SFDVKD. Germline trimming cut 4 bases from V and 1 base from J; bases unmatched to any gene: 3. CDR3 length equals 15 residues. The CDR3: CATSDGGRAQETQYF. The DNA of the CDR3 is TGTGCCACCAGTGACGGCGGGAGGGCCCAAGAGACCCAGTACTTC.

A remark on this clonotype: A read error may explain this, as a much larger clone is one base away. Since no conserved phenylalanine or tryptophan closes the CDR3, a read error is the likely cause. This chain joins TRBV7-2 and TRBJ1-4, with 7 bases lining up with TRBD1. The germline gives CDR1 SGHTA, CDR2 FQGNSA. Trimming removed 6 bases from V and 8 bases from J; junction bases left unmatched: 9. CDR3 length: 14 residues. The CDR3 loop reads CASSRNRGGEKLFL. The CDR3 bases are TGTGCCAGCAGTCGTAACAGGGGAGGCGAAAAACTGTTTCTT.

The chain joins TRBV20-1 to TRBJ2-6, with 11 bases identical to TRBD1. The better agreement between TRBJ2-7 and the DNA end casts doubt on the J call. The CDR3 runs 13 residues. Germline V gene lookup returns CDR1 DFQATT and CDR2 SNEGSKA (reference sequence). The DNA for the CDR3 is TGCAGTGTCGGGACAGGGGGAATTAAAGAGCAGTACTTC. Translating gives CSVGTGGIKEQYF.

The chain is built from TRBV19 and TRBJ1-2; 9 positions match TRBD1. Germline assignment: CDR1 LNHDA and CDR2 SQIVND (reference sequence). With 4 bases clipped from V and 3 bases from J, the junction kept 3 bases outside the gene matches. The CDR3 has 14 amino acids. As DNA, the CDR3 is TGTGCCAGTAGTACGGACAGGGGAGACTATGGCTACACCTTC. Translating gives CASSTDRGDYGYTF. The whole variable domain, filled in from reference TRBV19 and TRBJ1-2, reads DGGITQSPKYLFRKEGQNVTLSCEQNLNHDAMYWYRQDPGQGLRLIYYSQIVNDFQKGDIAEGYSVSREKKESFPLTVTSAQKNPTAFYLCASSTDRGDYGYTFGSGTRLTVV.

J is TRBJ1-2 and V is TRBV6-5, with D unresolved. The germline CDR1 and CDR2 sequences are MNHEY and SVGAGI. The CDR3 has 14 amino acids. V was trimmed by 6 bases and J by 12 bases, leaving 23 bases between them. The CDR3 nucleotides are TGTGCCAGCAGCTTAACGGGGTTAACGAATGTCAACACCTTC. Translation: CASSLTGLTNVNTF.

The rearrangement joins TRBV24-1 to TRBJ1-4, with 8 bases lining up with TRBD1. Germline CDR1 KGHDR, CDR2 SFDVKD. V trimming: 4 bases; J trimming: 5 bases; junction bases outside the gene matches: 11. The CDR3 spans 17 residues. Written as DNA, the CDR3 is TGTGCCACCAGTGACTCCAGGGGGCCAGGGGGCAATGAAAAACTGTTTTTT. Amino acid sequence: CATSDSRGPGGNEKLFF.

The genes are TRBV12-3 or TRBV12-4 and TRBJ1-1; D gene ambiguous. The CDR3 consists of 14 residues. Trimming removed 6 bases from V and 5 bases from J, with 16 bases in between. CDR3 sequence: CASSPPGMGTEAFF. As DNA, the CDR3 is TGTGCCAGCAGCCCCCCGGGAATGGGTACTGAAGCTTTCTTT.

The chain employs TRBV29-1 and TRBJ1-2; no reliable D call. The CDR3 runs 9 residues. Trimming stripped 4 bases from V and 10 bases from J, with 7 bases between. Germline V CDR1 and CDR2: SQVTM, ANQGSEA. For the CDR3, the DNA is TGCAGCGTTGCTGGTGACTACACCTTC. Protein: CSVAGDYTF.